A single sample is the source of the 21 T cell receptor beta chains below, sequenced in a study of blood T cells in healthy people across ages. A sample-barcoded 5' primer and a J-beta primer mix were used in a second PCR of roughly 7 to 11 cycles. One entry per CDR3 protein results from TCRdb running MiXCR on the 5' RACE reads. The table records 600,000 or so distinct CDR3 sequences, 21% of them present only once. The sequenced material came from blood. These TCRs come from a man between 65 and 85 years old in good health.

This rearrangement joins TRBV9 to TRBJ2-5, with D perhaps assigned TRBD1 or TRBD2 (5 bases each). Trimming took off 0 bases at V and 6 bases at J, with 9 bases between the two ends. In germline, CDR1 is SGDLS, CDR2 YYNGEE. This CDR3 comprises 13 residues. The CDR3 protein is CASSVGEGQTQYF. DNA for the CDR3: TGTGCCAGCAGCGTAGGTGAGGGACAGACCCAGTACTTC.

This rearrangement joins TRBV3-1 to TRBJ2-3, with a weak D call TRBD2 (6 bases). V was clipped by 1 base and J by 1 base, with 15 bases between them. Germline assignment: CDR1 LGHDT and CDR2 YNNKEL (reference sequence). The CDR3 spans 17 residues. The CDR3 DNA is TGTGCCAGCAGCCAAGGGAACACGGGAGTTGGCACAGATACGCAGTATTTT. Residues: CASSQGNTGVGTDTQYF.

This chain connects TRBV10-3 to TRBJ2-3; 7 bases match TRBD1. Germline V lookup: CDR1 ENHRY, CDR2 SYGVKD. The V and J ends lost 4 bases and 1 base, in that order; junction bases with no gene match: 14. This CDR3 is built from 18 residues. The CDR3 loop is CAISVSPRPTGRTDTQYF. The DNA for the CDR3 is TGTGCCATCAGTGTTAGTCCTCGACCGACAGGGCGCACAGATACGCAGTATTTT.

The V gene is TRBV3-1, the J gene TRBJ2-7; no reliable D call. Trimming removed 2 bases at V and 6 bases at J, with 14 bases between. In germline, CDR1 is LGHDT, CDR2 YNNKEL (reference sequence). CDR3 length: 14 amino acids. The CDR3 DNA is TGTGCCAGCAGCCAACGCACCAGGTTGGGCGAGCAGTACTTC. Its translation: CASSQRTRLGEQYF.

This clonotype occurred a few times. This chain links TRBV11-2 with TRBJ2-1; TRBD1 might be the D (5 bases). Per germline, CDR1 SGHAT and CDR2 FQNNGV. V was shortened by 2 bases and J by 3 bases, with 11 bases between the two germline ends. The length of the CDR3 is 15 residues. CDR3 region: CASSLKGLNYNEQFF. CDR3 coding DNA: TGTGCCAGCAGCTTAAAGGGGCTAAACTACAATGAGCAGTTCTTC.

The rearrangement joins TRBV7-2 to TRBJ1-4; D may be TRBD1 (6 bases). V lost 2 bases, J lost 3 bases, and 10 bases lay in between. The CDR3 is 15 amino acids. Germline assignment: CDR1 SGHTA and CDR2 FQGNSA. The CDR3 bases are TGTGCCAGCAGCTTACCGACAGGCTCTAATGAAAAACTGTTTTTT. Translating gives CASSLPTGSNEKLFF.

This clonotype was found a few times. This chain connects TRBV20-1 to TRBJ2-7; weak D call: TRBD2 (5 bases). Trimming left V 6 bases short and J 0 bases short, with 15 bases between. This CDR3 has 14 amino acids. Germline lookup yields CDR1 DFQATT and CDR2 SNEGSKA (reference sequence). Here the CDR3 reads CSAVGELSSYEQYF. CDR3 nucleotide sequence: TGCAGTGCAGTTGGGGAGCTAAGCTCCTACGAGCAGTACTTC.

Remarks on this clonotype: This may be a read error, as it is one base from a much larger clone. CDR3 region: CASSRGDAGELFF. CDR3 DNA: TGCGCCAGCAGCCGCGGGGACGCCGGGGAGCTGTTTTTT. This chain connects TRBV5-1 to TRBJ2-2, with TRBD2 as a possible D gene (6 bases). In germline, CDR1 is SGHRS, CDR2 YFSETQ. Trimming took 4 bases from V and 6 from J, leaving 10 bases between them. This CDR3 has 13 residues.

This clonotype was recorded a few times. CDR3 residues: CASSFGTNLYEQYF. CDR3 nucleotides: TGTGCCAGCAGTTTTGGGACTAACCTCTACGAGCAGTACTTC. The chain combines TRBV27 with TRBJ2-7, with 7 bases matching TRBD2. The germline gives CDR1 MNHEY, CDR2 SMNVEV (reference sequence). The CDR3 consists of 14 residues. The V gene end was trimmed by 3 bases and the J gene end by 3 bases; junction bases not matched to a gene: 5.

This clonotype came up a few times. The chain combines TRBV20-1 with TRBJ2-5; the D gene could be TRBD1 or TRBD2 (5 bases each). Looked up from germline, CDR1 is DFQATT and CDR2 is SNEGSKA (reference sequence). This CDR3 region has 13 residues. Trimming shortened V by 5 bases and J by 2 bases, and 12 bases separated the two germline ends. The CDR3 spells CSAPGTAQETQYF. The CDR3 bases are TGCAGTGCTCCGGGGACGGCTCAAGAGACCCAGTACTTC.

This clonotype has only a few counts. The rearrangement links TRBV5-1 to TRBJ2-7; 9 bases fit TRBD2. Germline CDR1 SGHRS, CDR2 YFSETQ. The CDR3 has 14 residues. V was pared by 0 bases and J by 3 bases, with 1 base of the junction left unmatched. In nucleotides, the CDR3 is TGCGCCAGCAGCTTGGGGACTAGCGACTACGAGCAGTACTTC. As protein: CASSLGTSDYEQYF.

The chain employs TRBV25-1 and TRBJ2-3, with TRBD2 identical over 8 bases. This CDR3 region has 16 residues. Germline CDR1 MGHDK, CDR2 SYGVNS. The trim removed 4 bases at V and 6 bases at J, leaving 12 bases unmatched. CDR3 residues: CASSGVGAGVLDTQYF. CDR3 nucleotide sequence: TGTGCCAGCAGTGGAGTGGGAGCGGGAGTTTTGGATACGCAGTATTTT.

A few counts support this clonotype. This sequence joins TRBV28 and TRBJ1-1; the match to TRBD1 covers 10 bases. Trimming at V came to 4 bases and at J to 5 bases, leaving 4 bases not matched to a gene. There are 14 residues in the CDR3. Germline lookup yields CDR1 MDHEN and CDR2 SYDVKM. CDR3 in DNA: TGTGCCAGCAGTTCCCCGGGACAGGGGACTGAAGCTTTCTTT. This translates into CASSSPGQGTEAFF. The full variable domain, rest sourced from reference TRBV28 and TRBJ1-1, is DVKVTQSSRYLVKRTGEKVFLECVQDMDHENMFWYRQDPGLGLRLIYFSYDVKMKEKGDIPEGYSVSREKKERFSLILESASTNQTSMYLCASSSPGQGTEAFFGQGTRLTVV.

The chain couples TRBV20-1 to TRBJ2-1, with unresolved D. In germline, CDR1 is DFQATT, CDR2 SNEGSKA (reference sequence). Trimming took 3 bases from V and 0 from J, leaving 6 bases between them. The CDR3 has 13 amino acids. CDR3 sequence reads: CSASRTSYNEQFF. The CDR3 coding sequence is TGCAGTGCTAGCAGAACCTCCTACAATGAGCAGTTCTTC.

The chain recombines TRBV20-1 with TRBJ2-5; perhaps TRBD1 as D (6 bases). The CDR3 length is 14 residues. V was clipped by 6 bases and J by 0 bases, with 14 bases between them. From germline, CDR1 is DFQATT and CDR2 SNEGSKA (reference sequence). Written as DNA, the CDR3 is TGCAGTGCAGACGGCCGGGACAACCAAGAGACCCAGTACTTC. Translating it yields CSADGRDNQETQYF.

This clonotype has a handful of counts. The genes are TRBV6-5 and TRBJ2-3, with 10 bases matching TRBD2. After removal of 4 bases from V and 6 bases from J, the junction contained 10 bases not matched to a gene. The CDR3 consists of 16 residues. CDR1 MNHEY and CDR2 SVGAGI come from the germline V gene. CDR3 in DNA: TGTGCCAGCAGTTCTCTCTCTAGCGGGAGAAGGGATACGCAGTATTTT. Amino acid sequence: CASSSLSSGRRDTQYF.

Only a few counts were recorded for this clonotype. This rearrangement joins TRBV27 to TRBJ2-5; perhaps TRBD2 as D (5 bases). Matching the DNA end better, TRBJ2-1 makes the J call doubtful. This CDR3 is built from 14 residues. Germline V gene data show CDR1 as MNHEY and CDR2 as SMNVEV (reference sequence). DNA for the CDR3: TGTGCCAGCAGCTCCCAACATCTAGCCAATGAGCAGTTCTTC. This gives the protein CASSSQHLANEQFF.

This clonotype was picked up a small number of times. This sequence joins TRBV3-1 and TRBJ2-1; D could derive from TRBD1 or TRBD2 (5 bases each). Germline lookup yields CDR1 LGHDT and CDR2 YNNKEL (reference sequence). This CDR3 comprises 15 residues. V was clipped by 4 bases and J by 2 bases, with 12 bases between them. The CDR3, as DNA: TGTGCCAGCAGCCCTAGGGGAGCCCCCTACAATGAGCAGTTCTTC. Translating it yields CASSPRGAPYNEQFF.

This clonotype was found a few times. The rearrangement links TRBV24-1 to TRBJ2-5; 9 nucleotides agree with TRBD2. The DNA end is a closer match to TRBJ2-1, so the J assignment may be wrong. The CDR3 runs 14 residues. CDR1 and CDR2 from the germline V gene are KGHDR and SFDVKD. The CDR3 loop is CATSGVAGALEQFF. Written as DNA, the CDR3 is TGTGCCACCAGTGGTGTAGCGGGAGCTCTTGAGCAGTTCTTC.

This clonotype was seen a handful of times. This rearrangement joins TRBV28 to TRBJ2-1; maybe TRBD1 (5 bases). The length of the CDR3 is 14 residues. Trimming removed 3 bases at V and 3 bases at J, with 9 bases between. The germline CDR1 and CDR2 sequences are MDHEN and SYDVKM. Written as DNA, the CDR3 is TGTGCCAGCAGTTTTGCCCAGGGCTACAATGAGCAGTTCTTC. Translated, it gives CASSFAQGYNEQFF.

The genes are TRBV20-1 and TRBJ2-2; 11 nucleotides line up with TRBD2. V shed 6 bases, J shed 3 bases, and the junction held 9 bases outside the gene matches. CDR3 length equals 16 residues. CDR1 DFQATT and CDR2 SNEGSKA come from the germline V gene (reference sequence). CDR3 residues: CSALNSGRAHTGELFF. As DNA, the CDR3 is TGCAGTGCCCTTAATAGCGGGAGGGCCCACACCGGGGAGCTGTTTTTT.